This entry lists 6 T cell receptor beta chains sequenced from one sample in a study of T cell changes during pregnancy in multiple sclerosis. Libraries were prepared by immunoSEQ multiplex PCR; TCRdb keeps only in-frame clonotypes and omits some of them. The sample yields 30,000 to 40,000 clones, about 90% seen once. The sample was CD8+ T cells from peripheral blood mononuclear cells, taken in the third trimester of pregnancy. Receptors were obtained from a female donor with multiple sclerosis, enrolled in a pregnancy study.

The CDR3 nucleotides read TGTGCCAGTTCTTACGAGGGACAGGGCTATGGCTACACCTTC. Amino acids: CASSYEGQGYGYTF. V usage is TRBV19 and J usage is TRBJ1-2, with 9 bases that match TRBD1. Germline trimming cut 8 bases from V and 4 bases from J; bases unmatched to any gene: 8. This CDR3 has 14 residues. Looked up from germline, CDR1 is LNHDA and CDR2 is SQIVND (reference sequence).

Within the sample, this clone is medium-sized. The V call is TRBV6-4, the J call TRBJ2-1; the match to TRBD2 covers 7 bases. The CDR3 covers 16 residues. The germline gives CDR1 MRHNA, CDR2 SNTAGT. V shed 0 bases and J 3 bases; nucleotides not matched to a gene: 5. The CDR3 sequence: CASSDSASGDYNEQFF. The DNA of the CDR3 is TGTGCCAGCAGTGACTCGGCCAGCGGGGACTACAATGAGCAGTTCTTC.

This sequence joins TRBV7-6 and TRBJ2-7, with TRBD2 matching over 8 bases. Germline V gene sequence: CDR1 SGHVS, CDR2 FNYEAQ. The junction had 7 bases not matched to a gene; V was cut back by 5 bases and J by 4 bases. CDR3 length: 14 residues. CDR3 DNA sequence: TGTGCCAGCAGCCAGAGGACTAGCAAGTACGAGCAGTACTTC. Encoded protein: CASSQRTSKYEQYF.

The V call is TRBV7-9, the J call TRBJ2-5, with D perhaps TRBD2 (6 bases). Germline values: CDR1 SEHNR, CDR2 FQNEAQ (reference sequence). Trimming cost V 2 bases and J 1 base, with 11 bases left between them. The length of the CDR3 is 15 residues. CDR3 DNA: TGTGCCAGCAGCTTAAAGGACTACCCCCAAGAGACCCAGTACTTC. Translated, it gives CASSLKDYPQETQYF.

DNA of the CDR3: TGCGCCAGCAGCCAAGGTGGAGGGGGCGCGGTGATGGACGAGCAGTACTTC. This gives the protein CASSQGGGGAVMDEQYF. The rearrangement joins TRBV4-3 to TRBJ2-7, with D possibly TRBD1 on 7 matching bases. The germline gives CDR1 LGHNA, CDR2 YSLEER. Trimming pared 1 base from V and 5 bases from J, leaving 21 bases between. The CDR3 has 17 amino acids.

The rearrangement uses TRBV27 and TRBJ2-7; 8 bases are shared with TRBD1. Germline V gene lookup returns CDR1 MNHEY and CDR2 SMNVEV (reference sequence). This CDR3 contains 13 residues. Trimming cost V 5 bases and J 5 bases; bases outside gene matches: 5. CDR3 sequence: CASSLPGGDEQYF. The CDR3 DNA is TGTGCCAGCAGTCTCCCAGGGGGCGACGAGCAGTACTTC.